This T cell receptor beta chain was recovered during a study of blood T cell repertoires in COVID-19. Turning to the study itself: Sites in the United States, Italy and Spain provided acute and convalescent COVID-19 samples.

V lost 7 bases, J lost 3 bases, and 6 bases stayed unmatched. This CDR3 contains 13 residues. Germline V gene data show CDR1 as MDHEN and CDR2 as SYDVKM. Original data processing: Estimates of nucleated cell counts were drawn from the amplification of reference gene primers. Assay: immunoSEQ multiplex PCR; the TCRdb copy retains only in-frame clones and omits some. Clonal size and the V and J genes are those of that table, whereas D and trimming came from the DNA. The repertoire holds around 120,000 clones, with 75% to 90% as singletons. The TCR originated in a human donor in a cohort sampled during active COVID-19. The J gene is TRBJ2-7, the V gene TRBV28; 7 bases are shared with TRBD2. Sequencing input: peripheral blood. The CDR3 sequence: CASTRGGDYEQYF. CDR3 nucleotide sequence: TGTGCCAGCACTCGGGGAGGGGACTACGAGCAGTACTTC.